The 10 T cell receptor beta chains reported below all come from one sample, sequenced in a study of blood T cells in healthy people across ages (dated by TCRdb to between 2014 and 2016). Libraries came from 5' RACE. The data were produced on an Illumina HiSeq 2500. The second PCR ran for about 6 to 11 cycles and used a J-beta primer mix along with a sample-barcoded 5' primer. TCRdb reprocessed the public reads (quality trimming at Q25 with fastp, clone calling with MiXCR) and kept in-frame beta chains. Every CDR3 protein is listed once, alongside the most common genes and DNA of its rows. The sample data list approximately 1.5 million distinct CDR3 sequences, and around 35% of these were observed just once. The biggest ten clones account for 11% of the sample. The specimen was blood. The origin of the receptors is a woman in her twenties or thirties in good health.

J is TRBJ2-1 and V is TRBV5-5; 7 bases match TRBD1. Germline V lookup: CDR1 SGHKS, CDR2 YYEKEE (reference sequence). J gave up 2 bases and V 3 bases, and 17 bases lay outside the gene matches. This CDR3 has 19 amino acids. The CDR3 DNA sequence: TGTGCCAGCAGCTACGGGACAGACGTGATGCTTCGACCCTACAATGAGCAGTTCTTC. Translated, it gives CASSYGTDVMLRPYNEQFF.

The chain employs TRBV19 and TRBJ1-6, with TRBD1 matching 9 bases. The CDR3 is 14 amino acids. The germline V gene has CDR1 LNHDA and CDR2 SQIVND (reference sequence). The junction had 5 bases not matched to a gene; V was cut back by 5 bases and J by 9 bases. The CDR3 DNA is TGTGCCAGTAGTTCGAGACAGGGGGGTTCACCCCTCCACTTT. Encoded protein: CASSSRQGGSPLHF.

V gene TRBV5-5 combines with J gene TRBJ2-5, with TRBD2 identical over 8 bases. Per the germline V gene, CDR1 is SGHKS and CDR2 is YYEKEE (reference sequence). The CDR3 has 17 amino acids. V gave up 4 bases and J gave up 1 base; unmatched junction bases: 12. For the CDR3, the DNA is TGTGCCAGCAGCCCGGGCGGGCTAGCGGGCCCCCAAGAGACCCAGTACTTC. Protein product: CASSPGGLAGPQETQYF.

This clonotype has a handful of counts. The rearrangement uses TRBV7-2 and TRBJ2-7, with 7 bases lining up with TRBD2. CDR1 and CDR2 (germline): SGHTA, FQGNSA. The CDR3 covers 15 residues. The J segment lost 5 bases and the V segment lost 1 base, leaving 8 bases of the junction unmatched. The CDR3 region has the DNA TGTGCCAGCAGCTTAGTGTGGACTAGTGGCCACGAGCAGTACTTC. Translated: CASSLVWTSGHEQYF.

The CDR3 loop is CSASRDSNEQFF. The CDR3 bases are TGCAGTGCTAGCCGGGACAGCAATGAGCAGTTCTTC. V and J are TRBV20-1 and TRBJ2-1; TRBD1 aligns across 7 bases. The CDR3 consists of 12 residues. J lost 6 bases, V lost 3 bases, and 2 bases had no gene match. CDR1 is DFQATT and CDR2 is SNEGSKA in the germline V gene (reference sequence).

This clonotype was found many times. The CDR3 DNA is TGCGCCAGCAGCTTGAAGGGACAGGGAAGTTCACCCCTCCACTTT. This sequence encodes CASSLKGQGSSPLHF. The chain employs TRBV5-1 and TRBJ1-6; 9 nucleotides line up with TRBD1. The trim removed 1 base at V and 9 bases at J, leaving 5 bases unmatched. Germline CDR1 and CDR2: SGHRS and YFSETQ. CDR3 size: 15 residues.

V usage is TRBV5-6 and J usage is TRBJ2-1; D ambiguous. V was clipped by 1 base and J by 10 bases, with 6 bases between them. Germline CDR1 is SGHDT and CDR2 is YYEEEE. This CDR3 contains 11 residues. This CDR3 reads CASSLFAEQFF. The CDR3 region has the DNA TGTGCCAGCAGCTTGTTCGCAGAGCAGTTCTTC. The variable domain in full, with the rest retrieved from reference TRBV5-6 and TRBJ2-1, is DAGVTQSPTHLIKTRGQQVTLRCSPKSGHDTVSWYQQALGQGPQFIFQYYEEEERQRGNFPDRFSGHQFPNYSSELNVNALLLGDSALYLCASSLFAEQFFGPGTRLTVL.

The CDR3 sequence: CSARIPSGRVYEQYF. CDR3 nucleotides: TGCAGTGCTAGGATCCCTAGCGGGAGGGTCTACGAGCAGTACTTC. J is TRBJ2-7 and V is TRBV20-1, with 12 bases matching TRBD2. V lost 3 bases to trimming and J lost 3 bases; unmatched junction nucleotides: 6. This CDR3 region has 15 residues. Germline CDR1 is DFQATT and CDR2 is SNEGSKA (reference sequence).

The chain employs TRBV7-6 and TRBJ1-1, with a possible D match to TRBD1 (5 bases). In germline, CDR1 is SGHVS, CDR2 FNYEAQ. There are 15 residues in the CDR3. V dropped 0 bases and J dropped 3 bases, with 11 bases sitting between them. The DNA for the CDR3 is TGTGCCAGCAGCTTAGCCGGGGTGGGGGACACTGAAGCTTTCTTT. It translates to CASSLAGVGDTEAFF.

This clonotype was picked up many times. A read error may explain this, as a much larger clone is one base away. This chain connects TRBV29-1 to TRBJ2-1; D possibly corresponds to TRBD2 (7 bases). From germline, CDR1 is SQVTM and CDR2 ANQGSEA. Trimming cost V 3 bases and J 6 bases, with 15 bases left between them. The CDR3 has 14 residues. The CDR3 DNA follows: TGCAGCGTTGATCAAGGGGGGGCCGGCAATGAGCAGTTCTTC. Its protein product is CSVDQGGAGNEQFF.